A selection of T cell receptor beta chains follows, all from one sample in a study of a mutant IDH1 vaccine in newly diagnosed glioma. Data came from immunoSEQ multiplex PCR; TCRdb stores just in-frame clones and leaves some out. The table includes 60,000 to 75,000 clones, roughly four fifths detected once. These TCRs are of unknown antigen specificity. The input for sequencing was PBMCs, taken from a glioma patient whose treatment included an IDH1 peptide vaccine. Receptor source: a man aged 25 to 40 with glioma. CDR3s include the opening cysteine and the closing phenylalanine or tryptophan. Fields, in order: clone size, J gene, V gene, D gene, CDR3 protein, CDR3 DNA. A D gene is named only where the DNA matches it firmly. Size is stated for part of the rows, as once, few or many counts, or as a class when the clone is expanded.

NA,TRBJ2-3,TRBV6-5,TRBD2,CASSRLAGRTDTQYF,TGTGCCAGCAGCAGACTAGCGGGCCGCACAGATACGCAGTATTTT
NA,TRBJ2-7,TRBV28,TRBD1,CASSLARDRGPLEQYF,TGTGCCAGCAGTTTAGCCCGGGACAGGGGTCCTCTCGAGCAGTACTTC
NA,TRBJ2-1,TRBV21-1,NA,CASSKEGLNCTYNEQFF,TGTGCCAGCAGCAAAGAAGGGCTAAATTGTACCTACAATGAGCAGTTCTTC
NA,TRBJ2-7,TRBV7-9,TRBD1,CASSAGQGHYEQYF,TGTGCCAGCAGCGCGGGACAGGGACACTACGAGCAGTACTTC
NA,TRBJ2-3,TRBV19,TRBD1,CASYQKGQGADTQYF,TGTGCCAGTTATCAAAAGGGACAGGGGGCAGATACGCAGTATTTT
NA,TRBJ2-3,TRBV7-6,TRBD2,CASATSVTDTQYF,TGTGCCAGTGCGACTAGCGTGACAGATACGCAGTATTTT
NA,TRBJ2-7,TRBV18,TRBD2,CASSPISGRGLDEQYF,TGTGCCAGCTCACCAATTAGCGGGAGGGGCTTAGACGAGCAGTACTTC
few,TRBJ1-1,TRBV14,NA,CASSLLGKTEAFF,TGTGCCAGCAGCCTCCTGGGGAAAACTGAAGCTTTCTTT
NA,TRBJ1-3,TRBV7-5,NA,CVSAVDSPGFPRNTIYF,TGTGTCAGTGCCGTGGACAGCCCGGGGTTTCCACGAAACACCATATATTTT
NA,TRBJ1-5,TRBV6-6,NA,CASSRSHTHQPQHF,TGTGCCAGCAGTCGTTCACATACACATCAGCCCCAGCATTTT
NA,TRBJ2-4,TRBV29-1,TRBD2,CSASLAGGAKNIQYF,TGCAGCGCCTCCTTGGCGGGGGGAGCCAAAAACATTCAGTACTTC
once,TRBJ2-7,TRBV5-6,TRBD2,CASSLVASGGTSEYF,TGTGCCAGCAGCTTGGTGGCTAGCGGAGGTACGTCGGAGTACTTC
NA,TRBJ2-3,TRBV28,TRBD1,CASTRPRGTGSTDTQYF,TGTGCCAGCACCCGACCTCGGGGGACAGGGAGCACAGATACGCAGTATTTT
NA,TRBJ2-3,TRBV30,NA,CAWKGSVDTQYF,TGTGCCTGGAAAGGCTCAGTGGATACGCAGTATTTT
NA,TRBJ1-4,TRBV6-5,NA,CASSYSGWGEKLFF,TGTGCCAGCAGTTACTCGGGATGGGGTGAAAAACTGTTTTTT
NA,TRBJ1-2,TRBV27,NA,CASSLSPRGYGYTF,TGTGCCAGCAGTTTATCCCCCCGAGGGTATGGCTACACCTTC
NA,TRBJ1-1,TRBV7-3,NA,CASSPSRAAGEAFF,TGTGCCAGCAGCCCAAGTCGGGCCGCAGGTGAAGCTTTCTTT
NA,TRBJ2-1,TRBV7-7,TRBD1,CASSPGQGGIGEQFF,TGTGCCAGCAGCCCGGGACAGGGTGGTATCGGGGAGCAGTTCTTC
NA,TRBJ1-1,TRBV5-6,TRBD1,CASSFGWGQGATEAFF,TGTGCCAGCAGCTTCGGGTGGGGACAGGGGGCGACTGAAGCTTTCTTT
NA,TRBJ2-5,TRBV5-1,TRBD2,CASSSPERGVTQYF,TGCGCCAGCAGCTCCCCCGAGCGGGGAGTGACCCAGTACTTC
NA,TRBJ1-3,TRBV7-3,NA,CASSLNSGNTIYF,TGTGCCAGCAGCTTAAACTCTGGAAACACCATATATTTT
NA,TRBJ2-1,TRBV5-6,NA,CASSLLWEQFF,TGTGCCAGCAGCCTCTTGTGGGAGCAGTTCTTC
NA,TRBJ1-5,TRBV5-4,NA,CASSVDSNQPQHF,TGTGCCAGCAGCGTGGACAGCAATCAGCCCCAGCATTTT
NA,TRBJ2-2,TRBV2,TRBD2,CASRLAGADGELFF,TGTGCCAGTCGACTAGCGGGAGCCGACGGGGAGCTGTTTTTT
NA,TRBJ2-1,TRBV19,NA,CASSQGGPHEQFF,TGTGCCAGTAGTCAAGGCGGCCCCCATGAGCAGTTCTTC
NA,TRBJ2-3,TRBV5-1,TRBD2,CASRKGLVMSTDTQYF,TGCGCCAGCAGAAAGGGACTAGTCATGAGCACAGATACGCAGTATTTT
NA,TRBJ1-6,TRBV5-4,NA,CASSSIQGRLNSPLHF,TGTGCCAGCAGCTCAATTCAGGGTCGCCTTAATTCACCCCTCCACTTT
NA,TRBJ1-4,TRBV2,TRBD1,CASSEQRGHEKLFF,TGTGCCAGCAGTGAACAAAGGGGGCACGAAAAACTGTTTTTT
NA,TRBJ2-1,TRBV27,NA,CASSLSRRASEQFF,TGTGCCAGCAGTTTATCGAGGCGAGCGTCCGAGCAGTTCTTC
NA,TRBJ2-2,TRBV12-5,NA,CASEGGEGRSGNGTGELFF,TGTGCTAGTGAGGGGGGAGAGGGGCGGAGCGGGAACGGCACCGGGGAGCTGTTTTTT
NA,TRBJ2-1,TRBV13,TRBD2,CASSLGSGSRNEQFF,TGTGCCAGCAGCTTAGGCAGCGGGAGCAGGAATGAGCAGTTCTTC
NA,TRBJ2-3,TRBV28,TRBD2,CASSFSSGPTDTQYF,TGTGCCAGCAGTTTTTCTAGCGGCCCCACAGATACGCAGTATTTT
NA,TRBJ2-1,TRBV2,TRBD1,CASSDLLGQGARRQFF,TGTGCCAGCAGTGATTTGTTGGGACAGGGGGCGAGAAGGCAGTTCTTC